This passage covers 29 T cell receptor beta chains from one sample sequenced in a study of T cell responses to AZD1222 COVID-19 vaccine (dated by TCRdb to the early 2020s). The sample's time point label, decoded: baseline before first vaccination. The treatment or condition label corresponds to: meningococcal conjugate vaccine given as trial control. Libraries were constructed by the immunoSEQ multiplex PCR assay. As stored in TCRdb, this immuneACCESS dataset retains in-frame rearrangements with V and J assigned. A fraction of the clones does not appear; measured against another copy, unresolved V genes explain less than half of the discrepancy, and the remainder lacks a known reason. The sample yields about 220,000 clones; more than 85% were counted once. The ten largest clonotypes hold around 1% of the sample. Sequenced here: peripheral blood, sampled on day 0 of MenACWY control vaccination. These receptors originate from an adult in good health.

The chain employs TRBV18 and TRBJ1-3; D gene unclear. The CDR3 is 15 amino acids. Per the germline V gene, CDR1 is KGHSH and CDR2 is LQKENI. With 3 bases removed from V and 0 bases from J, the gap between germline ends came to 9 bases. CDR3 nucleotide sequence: TGTGCCAGCTCACCGAGAGGGATCTCTGGAAACACCATATATTTT. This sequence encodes CASSPRGISGNTIYF.

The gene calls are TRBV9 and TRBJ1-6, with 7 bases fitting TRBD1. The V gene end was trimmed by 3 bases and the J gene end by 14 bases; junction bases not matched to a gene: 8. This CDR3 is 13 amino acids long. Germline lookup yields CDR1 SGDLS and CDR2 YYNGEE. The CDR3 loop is CASSEPGGFTLHF. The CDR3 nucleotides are TGTGCCAGCAGCGAGCCAGGGGGGTTCACCCTCCACTTT.

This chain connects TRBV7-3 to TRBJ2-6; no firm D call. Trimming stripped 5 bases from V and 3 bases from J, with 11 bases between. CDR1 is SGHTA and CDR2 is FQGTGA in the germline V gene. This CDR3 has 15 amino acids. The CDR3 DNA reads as TGTGCCAGCAGCCCTAAACCCCGTGGGGCCAACGTCCTGACTTTC. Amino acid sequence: CASSPKPRGANVLTF.

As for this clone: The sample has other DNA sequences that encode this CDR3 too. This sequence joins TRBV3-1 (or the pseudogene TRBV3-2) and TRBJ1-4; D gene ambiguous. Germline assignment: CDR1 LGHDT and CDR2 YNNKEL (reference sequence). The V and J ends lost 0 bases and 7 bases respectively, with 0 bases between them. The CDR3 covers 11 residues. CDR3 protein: CASSQDEKLFF. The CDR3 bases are TGTGCCAGCAGCCAAGATGAAAAACTGTTTTTT.

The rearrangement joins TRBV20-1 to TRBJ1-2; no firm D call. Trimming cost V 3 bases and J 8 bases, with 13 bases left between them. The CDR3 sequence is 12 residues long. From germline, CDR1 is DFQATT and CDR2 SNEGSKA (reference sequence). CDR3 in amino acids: CSASLGSGGYTF. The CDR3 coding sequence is TGCAGTGCTAGTTTGGGCAGCGGAGGCTACACCTTC.

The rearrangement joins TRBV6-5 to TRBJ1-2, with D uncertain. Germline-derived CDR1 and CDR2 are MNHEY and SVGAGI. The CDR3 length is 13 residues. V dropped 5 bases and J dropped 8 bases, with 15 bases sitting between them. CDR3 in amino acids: CASSNVDVKGYTF. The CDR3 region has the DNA TGTGCCAGCAGTAACGTGGACGTCAAGGGCTACACCTTC.

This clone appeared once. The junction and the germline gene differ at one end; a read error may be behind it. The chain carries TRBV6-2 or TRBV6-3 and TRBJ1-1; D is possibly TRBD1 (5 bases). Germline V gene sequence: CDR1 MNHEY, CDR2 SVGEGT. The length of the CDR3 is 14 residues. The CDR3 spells CASTYNPGGTEAFF. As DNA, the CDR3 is TGTGCCAGCACTTACAATCCCGGGGGCACTGAAGCTTTCTTT.

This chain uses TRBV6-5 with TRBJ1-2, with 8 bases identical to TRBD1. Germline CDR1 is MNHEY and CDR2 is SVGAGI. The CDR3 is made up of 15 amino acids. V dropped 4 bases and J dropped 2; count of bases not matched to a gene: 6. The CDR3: CASSFTTGENYGYTF. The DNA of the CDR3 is TGTGCCAGCAGTTTCACGACAGGGGAAAACTATGGCTACACCTTC.

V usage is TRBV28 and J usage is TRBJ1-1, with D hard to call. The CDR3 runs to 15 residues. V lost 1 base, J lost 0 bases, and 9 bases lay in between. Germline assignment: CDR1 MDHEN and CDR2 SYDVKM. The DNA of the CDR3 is TGTGCCAGCAGTTTATCTCGCGAACTGAACACTGAAGCTTTCTTT. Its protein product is CASSLSRELNTEAFF.

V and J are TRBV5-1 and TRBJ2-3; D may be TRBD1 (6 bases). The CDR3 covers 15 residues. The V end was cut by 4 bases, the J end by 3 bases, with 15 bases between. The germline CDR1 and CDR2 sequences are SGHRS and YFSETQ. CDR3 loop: CASSPGVGWTDTQYF. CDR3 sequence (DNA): TGCGCCAGCAGCCCAGGGGTTGGTTGGACAGATACGCAGTATTTT.

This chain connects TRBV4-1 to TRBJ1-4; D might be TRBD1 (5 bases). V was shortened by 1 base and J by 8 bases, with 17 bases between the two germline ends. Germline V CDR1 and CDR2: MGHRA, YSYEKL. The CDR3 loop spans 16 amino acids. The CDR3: CASSQGSTSGGEKLFF. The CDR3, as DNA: TGCGCCAGCAGCCAAGGATCGACCTCCGGGGGAGAAAAACTGTTTTTT.

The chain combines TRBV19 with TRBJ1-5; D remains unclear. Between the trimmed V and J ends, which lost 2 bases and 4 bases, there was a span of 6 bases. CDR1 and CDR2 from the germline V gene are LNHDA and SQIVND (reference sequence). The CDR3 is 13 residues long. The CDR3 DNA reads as TGTGCCAGTAGTATACGGCAGAATCAGCCCCAGCATTTT. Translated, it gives CASSIRQNQPQHF.

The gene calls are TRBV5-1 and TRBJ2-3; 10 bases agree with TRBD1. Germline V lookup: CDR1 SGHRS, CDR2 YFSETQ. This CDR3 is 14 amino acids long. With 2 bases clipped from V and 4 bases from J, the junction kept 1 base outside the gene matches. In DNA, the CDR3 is TGCGCCAGCAGCTTCGGACAGGGGGCAGATACGCAGTATTTT. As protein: CASSFGQGADTQYF.

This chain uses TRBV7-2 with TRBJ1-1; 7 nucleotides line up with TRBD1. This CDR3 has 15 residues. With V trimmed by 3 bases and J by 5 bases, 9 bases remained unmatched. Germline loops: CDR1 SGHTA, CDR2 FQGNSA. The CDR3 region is CASSFRGGLGTEAFF. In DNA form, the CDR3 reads TGTGCCAGCAGCTTCAGAGGGGGCTTAGGGACTGAAGCTTTCTTT.

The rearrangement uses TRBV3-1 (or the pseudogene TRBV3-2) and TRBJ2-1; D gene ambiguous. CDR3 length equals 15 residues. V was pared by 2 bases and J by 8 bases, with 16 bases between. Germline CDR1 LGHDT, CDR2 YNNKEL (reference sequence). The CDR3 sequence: CASSQQWISKDEQFF. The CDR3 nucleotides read TGTGCCAGCAGCCAACAATGGATCTCCAAAGATGAGCAGTTCTTC.

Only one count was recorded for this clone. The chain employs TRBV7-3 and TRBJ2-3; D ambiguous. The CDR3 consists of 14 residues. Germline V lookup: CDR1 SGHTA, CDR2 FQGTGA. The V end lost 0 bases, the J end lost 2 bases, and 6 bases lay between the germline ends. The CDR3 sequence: CASSLTGLTDTQYF. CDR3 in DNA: TGTGCCAGCAGCTTAACAGGGCTCACAGATACGCAGTATTTT. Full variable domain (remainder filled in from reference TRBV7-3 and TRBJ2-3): GAGVSQTPSNKVTEKGKYVELRCDPISGHTALYWYRQSLGQGPEFLIYFQGTGAADDSGLPNDRFFAVRPEGSVSTLKIQRTERGDSAVYLCASSLTGLTDTQYFGPGTRLTVL.

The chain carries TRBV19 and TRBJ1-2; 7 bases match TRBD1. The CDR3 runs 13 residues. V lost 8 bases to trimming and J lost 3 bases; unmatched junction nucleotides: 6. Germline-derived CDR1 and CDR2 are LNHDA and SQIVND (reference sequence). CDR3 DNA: TGTGCCAGTGCCGGACAGGTCCACTATGGCTACACCTTC. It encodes CASAGQVHYGYTF. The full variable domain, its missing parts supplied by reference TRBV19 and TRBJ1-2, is DGGITQSPKYLFRKEGQNVTLSCEQNLNHDAMYWYRQDPGQGLRLIYYSQIVNDFQKGDIAEGYSVSREKKESFPLTVTSAQKNPTAFYLCASAGQVHYGYTFGSGTRLTVV.

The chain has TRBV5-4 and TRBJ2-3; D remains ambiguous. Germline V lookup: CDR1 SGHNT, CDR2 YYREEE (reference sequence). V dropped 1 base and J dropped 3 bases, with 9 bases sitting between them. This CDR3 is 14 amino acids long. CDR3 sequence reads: CASSLRVGTDTQYF. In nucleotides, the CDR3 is TGTGCCAGCAGCTTGCGGGTCGGAACAGATACGCAGTATTTT.

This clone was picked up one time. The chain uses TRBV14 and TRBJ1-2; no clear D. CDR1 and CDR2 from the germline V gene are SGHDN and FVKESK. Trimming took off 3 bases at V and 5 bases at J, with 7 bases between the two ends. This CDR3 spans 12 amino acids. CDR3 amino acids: CASSQMDYGYTF. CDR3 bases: TGTGCCAGCAGCCAGATGGATTATGGCTACACCTTC.

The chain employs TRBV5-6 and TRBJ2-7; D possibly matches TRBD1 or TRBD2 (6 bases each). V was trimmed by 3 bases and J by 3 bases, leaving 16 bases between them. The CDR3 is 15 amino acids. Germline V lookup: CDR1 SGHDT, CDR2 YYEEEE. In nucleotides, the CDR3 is TGTGCCAGCAGCTCAGTGGGGGCGGGGATCTACGAGCAGTACTTC. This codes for CASSSVGAGIYEQYF.

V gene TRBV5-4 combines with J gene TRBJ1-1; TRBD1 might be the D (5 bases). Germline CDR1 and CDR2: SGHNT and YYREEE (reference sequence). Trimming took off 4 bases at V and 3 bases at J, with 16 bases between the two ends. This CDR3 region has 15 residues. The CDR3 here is CASSPDPGYDTEAFF. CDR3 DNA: TGTGCCAGCAGCCCGGATCCAGGGTACGACACTGAAGCTTTCTTT.

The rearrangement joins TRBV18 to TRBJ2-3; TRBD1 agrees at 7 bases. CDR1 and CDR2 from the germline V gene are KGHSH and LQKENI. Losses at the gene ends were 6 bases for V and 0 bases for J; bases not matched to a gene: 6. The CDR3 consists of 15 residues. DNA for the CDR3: TGTGCCAGCTCTCCCCAGGGGGTAAGCACAGATACGCAGTATTTT. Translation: CASSPQGVSTDTQYF. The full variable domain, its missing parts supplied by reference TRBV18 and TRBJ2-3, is NAGVMQNPRHLVRRRGQEARLRCSPMKGHSHVYWYRQLPEEGLKFMVYLQKENIIDESGMPKERFSAEFPKEGPSILRIQQVVRGDSAAYFCASSPQGVSTDTQYFGPGTRLTVL.

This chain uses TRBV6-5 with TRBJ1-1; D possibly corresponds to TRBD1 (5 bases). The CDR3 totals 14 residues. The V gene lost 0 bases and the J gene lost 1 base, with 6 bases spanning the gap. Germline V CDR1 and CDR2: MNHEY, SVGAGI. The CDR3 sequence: CASSYSRGNTEAFF. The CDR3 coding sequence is TGTGCCAGCAGTTACTCTAGGGGGAACACTGAAGCTTTCTTT.

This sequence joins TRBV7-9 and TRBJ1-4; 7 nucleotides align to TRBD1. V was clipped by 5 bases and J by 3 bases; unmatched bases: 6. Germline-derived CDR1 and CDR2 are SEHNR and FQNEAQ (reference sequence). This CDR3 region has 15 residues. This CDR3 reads CASSNGQVANEKLFF. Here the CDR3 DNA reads TGTGCCAGCAGCAACGGACAGGTTGCTAATGAAAAACTGTTTTTT.

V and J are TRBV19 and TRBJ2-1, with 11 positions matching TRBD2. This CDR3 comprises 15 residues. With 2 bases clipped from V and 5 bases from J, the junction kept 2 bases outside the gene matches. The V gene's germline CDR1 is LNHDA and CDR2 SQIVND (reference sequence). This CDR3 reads CASSITSGGNNEQFF. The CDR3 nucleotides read TGTGCCAGTAGTATAACTAGCGGGGGCAACAATGAGCAGTTCTTC.

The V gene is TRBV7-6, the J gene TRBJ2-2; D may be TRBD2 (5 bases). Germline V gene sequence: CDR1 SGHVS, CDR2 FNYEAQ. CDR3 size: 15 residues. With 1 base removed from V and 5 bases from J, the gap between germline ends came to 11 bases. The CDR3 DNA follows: TGTGCCAGCAGCTTAGGGACTGAGGCTACCGGGGAGCTGTTTTTT. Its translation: CASSLGTEATGELFF. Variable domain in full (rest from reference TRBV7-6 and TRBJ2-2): GAGVSQSPRYKVTKRGQDVALRCDPISGHVSLYWYRQALGQGPEFLTYFNYEAQQDKSGLPNDRFSAERPEGSISTLTIQRTEQRDSAMYRCASSLGTEATGELFFGEGSRLTVL.

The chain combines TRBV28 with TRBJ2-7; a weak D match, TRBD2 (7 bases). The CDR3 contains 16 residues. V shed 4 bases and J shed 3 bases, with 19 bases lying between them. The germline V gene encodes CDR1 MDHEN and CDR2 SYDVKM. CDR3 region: CASSSLGGPDSYEQYF. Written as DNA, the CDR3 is TGTGCCAGCAGTTCTCTCGGGGGGCCGGATAGCTACGAGCAGTACTTC.

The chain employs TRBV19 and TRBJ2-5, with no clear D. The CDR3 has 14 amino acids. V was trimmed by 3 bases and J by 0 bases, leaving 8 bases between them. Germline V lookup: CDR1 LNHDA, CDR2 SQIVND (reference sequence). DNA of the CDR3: TGTGCCAGTAGTATCGGCCAGTACCAAGAGACCCAGTACTTC. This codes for CASSIGQYQETQYF.

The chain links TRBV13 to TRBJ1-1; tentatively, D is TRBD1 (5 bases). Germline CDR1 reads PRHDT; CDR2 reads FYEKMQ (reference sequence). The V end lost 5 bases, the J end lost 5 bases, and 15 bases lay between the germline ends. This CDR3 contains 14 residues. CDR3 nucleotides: TGTGCCAGCAGCAACTACAGGCGGGGGACTGAAGCTTTCTTT. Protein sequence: CASSNYRRGTEAFF. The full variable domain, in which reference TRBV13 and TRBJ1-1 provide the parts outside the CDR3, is AAGVIQSPRHLIKEKRETATLKCYPIPRHDTVYWYQQGPGQDPQFLISFYEKMQSDKGSIPDRFSAQQFSDYHSELNMSSLELGDSALYFCASSNYRRGTEAFFGQGTRLTVV.